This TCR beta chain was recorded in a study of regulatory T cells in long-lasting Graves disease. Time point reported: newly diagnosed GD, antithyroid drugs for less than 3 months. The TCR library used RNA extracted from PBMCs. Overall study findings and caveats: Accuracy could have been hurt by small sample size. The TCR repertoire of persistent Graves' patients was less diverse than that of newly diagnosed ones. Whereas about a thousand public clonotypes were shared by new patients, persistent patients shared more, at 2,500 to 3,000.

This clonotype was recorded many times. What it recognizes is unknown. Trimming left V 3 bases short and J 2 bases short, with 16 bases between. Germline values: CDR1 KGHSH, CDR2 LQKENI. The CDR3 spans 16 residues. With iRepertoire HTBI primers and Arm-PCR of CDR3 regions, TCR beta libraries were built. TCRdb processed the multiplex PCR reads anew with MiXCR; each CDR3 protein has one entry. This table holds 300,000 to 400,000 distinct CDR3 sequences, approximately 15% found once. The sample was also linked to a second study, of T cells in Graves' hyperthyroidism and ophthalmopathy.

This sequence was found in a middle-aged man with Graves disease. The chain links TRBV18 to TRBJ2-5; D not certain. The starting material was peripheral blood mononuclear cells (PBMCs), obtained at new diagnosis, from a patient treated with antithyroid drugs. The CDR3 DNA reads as TGTGCCAGCTCACCTGTAAGGAACCTCGTTCAAGAGACCCAGTACTTC. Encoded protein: CASSPVRNLVQETQYF.